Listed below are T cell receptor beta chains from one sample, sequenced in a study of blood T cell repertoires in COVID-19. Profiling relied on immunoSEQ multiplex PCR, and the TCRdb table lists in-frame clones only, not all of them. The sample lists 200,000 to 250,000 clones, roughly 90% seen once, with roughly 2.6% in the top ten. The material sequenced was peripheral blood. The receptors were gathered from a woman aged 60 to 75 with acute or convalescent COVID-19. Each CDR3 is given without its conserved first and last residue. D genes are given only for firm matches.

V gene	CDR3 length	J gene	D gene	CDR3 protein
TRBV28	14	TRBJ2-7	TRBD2	ASSLAGGPGLFEQY
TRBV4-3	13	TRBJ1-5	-	ASSQLVGGNQPQH
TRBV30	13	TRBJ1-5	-	AWSPGISNNQPQH
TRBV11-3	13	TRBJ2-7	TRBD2	ASSLLAGEYYEQY
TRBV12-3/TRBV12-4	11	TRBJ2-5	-	ASRFSMLETQY
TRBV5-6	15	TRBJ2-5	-	ASSSTGSRGRQETQY
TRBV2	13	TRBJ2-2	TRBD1	ASSGDRGRDGELF
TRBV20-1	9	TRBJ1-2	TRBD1	SAQQGLGYT
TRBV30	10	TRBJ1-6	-	AWGQDSSPLH
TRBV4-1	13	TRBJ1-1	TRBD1	ASSQTVQGGTEAF
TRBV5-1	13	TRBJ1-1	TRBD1	ASSSRQGNPTEAF
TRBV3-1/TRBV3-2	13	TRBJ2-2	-	ASSRWTSNTGELF
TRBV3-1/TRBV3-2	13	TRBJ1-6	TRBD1	ASSFRDRVGSPLH
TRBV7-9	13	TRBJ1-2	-	ASSYGPQGGYGYT
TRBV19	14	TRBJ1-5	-	ASSIVGDYSNQPQH
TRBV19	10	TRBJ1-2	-	ASKRTDYGYT
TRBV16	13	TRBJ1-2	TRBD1	ASSLTDRTPYGYT
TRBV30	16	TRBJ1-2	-	AWSVENSRGWGSYGYT
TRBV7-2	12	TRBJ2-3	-	ASSLTRSTDTQY
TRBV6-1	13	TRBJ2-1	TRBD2	ASSDSGGARNEQF
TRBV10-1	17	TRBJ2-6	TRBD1	ASSGPDRGPSGGANVLT
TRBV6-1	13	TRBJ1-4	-	ASSEQTATNEKLF